Each of the 14 T cell receptor beta chains below was sequenced from the same sample in a study of blood T cells in healthy people across ages. A second PCR, run for about 6 to 11 cycles, used a sample-barcoded 5' primer plus a J-beta primer mix. MiXCR, applied by TCRdb to the 5' RACE reads, yields one record per CDR3 protein. The sample holds some 1,800,000 distinct CDR3 sequences; roughly two fifths are singletons and the top ten take about 23%. Sequenced material: blood. The receptors here all came from a human donor in good health.

The chain has TRBV9 and TRBJ2-7, with D perhaps given as TRBD1 or TRBD2 (5 bases each). Germline V gene lookup returns CDR1 SGDLS and CDR2 YYNGEE. This CDR3 spans 14 amino acids. Trimming pared 2 bases from V and 3 bases from J, leaving 12 bases between. The CDR3 DNA follows: TGTGCCAGCAGCGTCACCGGGACCAACTACGAGCAGTACTTC. Translated, it gives CASSVTGTNYEQYF.

With regard to this clonotype: A much larger clone differs by one base, so this may be a read error. The V gene is TRBV29-1, the J gene TRBJ2-1; D call uncertain. V gave up 1 base and J gave up 10 bases, with 11 bases separating them. The CDR3 is made up of 12 amino acids. Germline CDR1 reads SQVTM; CDR2 reads ANQGSEA. The CDR3 bases are TGCAGCGTTGAAGGGTCACTACCAGAGCAGTTCTTC. This gives the protein CSVEGSLPEQFF.

A few counts support this clonotype. V and J are TRBV24-1 and TRBJ1-5, with a tentative D call TRBD1 (5 bases). CDR3 size: 13 residues. V gave up 7 bases and J gave up 8 bases, with 14 bases separating them. The V gene's germline CDR1 is KGHDR and CDR2 SFDVKD. In nucleotides, the CDR3 is TGTGCCACCAGCGACAGTGGAAAAAAGCCCCAGCATTTT. Its translation: CATSDSGKKPQHF.

Note on this clonotype: The final CDR3 position lacks the conserved phenylalanine or tryptophan, pointing to a likely read error. V is TRBV7-2 and J is TRBJ1-2; D unresolved. V dropped 3 bases and J dropped 4 bases, with 15 bases sitting between them. This CDR3 is 15 amino acids long. Germline loops: CDR1 SGHTA, CDR2 FQGNSA. The CDR3 nucleotides read TGTGCCAGCAGCTTGGACGGACCCCGGATCTATGGCTACACCCTC. Its protein product is CASSLDGPRIYGYTL.

This sequence joins TRBV20-1 and TRBJ1-5; TRBD1 might be the D (5 bases). Germline-derived CDR1 and CDR2 are DFQATT and SNEGSKA (reference sequence). CDR3 size: 11 residues. Trimming shortened V by 6 bases and J by 9 bases, and 12 bases separated the two germline ends. In nucleotides, the CDR3 is TGCAGTGCGAAGGACGGGGGGCCCCAGCATTTT. This sequence encodes CSAKDGGPQHF.

Worth noting for this clonotype: Its ends do not fully match the called genes, so a read error is possible. The chain recombines TRBV6-6 with TRBJ1-2; D is unresolved. Germline-derived CDR1 and CDR2 are MNHNY and SVGAGI (reference sequence). The CDR3 extends over 15 amino acids. The CDR3 region is CASSYLVGSFHGYTF. In nucleotides, the CDR3 is TGCGCCAGCAGTTATCTCGTAGGGTCTTTCCATGGCTACACCTTC.

The chain recombines TRBV6-2 or TRBV6-3 with TRBJ2-3, with TRBD2 matching 7 bases. The CDR3 spans 16 residues. V gave up 1 base and J gave up 2 bases; unmatched junction bases: 6. Germline values: CDR1 MNHEY, CDR2 SVGEGT. The CDR3 protein is CASSYLQRGDTDTQYF. The CDR3, as DNA: TGTGCCAGCAGTTACTTACAACGGGGGGACACAGATACGCAGTATTTT.

The V and J genes are TRBV7-2 and TRBJ1-5; D is perhaps TRBD1 (6 bases). Trimming stripped 1 base from V and 5 bases from J, with 15 bases between. The germline V gene encodes CDR1 SGHTA and CDR2 FQGNSA. The CDR3 length is 16 residues. Here the CDR3 DNA reads TGTGCCAGCAGCTTAGAGTTTCGGGGGGCTTATCAGCCCCAGCATTTT. It specifies CASSLEFRGAYQPQHF.

V usage is TRBV20-1 and J usage is TRBJ2-4, with D hard to call. The closer fit of TRBJ2-7 to the DNA end suggests the J call may be wrong. In germline, CDR1 is DFQATT, CDR2 SNEGSKA (reference sequence). The CDR3 sequence is 13 residues long. The CDR3 sequence: CSAIQTLPYEQYF. In nucleotides, the CDR3 is TGCAGTGCTATACAGACACTCCCCTACGAGCAGTACTTC.

This sequence joins TRBV20-1 and TRBJ1-5; TRBD1 might be the D (5 bases). This CDR3 has 13 residues. Trimming stripped 0 bases from V and 9 bases from J, with 12 bases between. Germline V CDR1 and CDR2: DFQATT, SNEGSKA (reference sequence). CDR3 sequence (DNA): TGCAGTGCTAGAGACGGGGGTAAACGGCCCCAGCATTTT. Residues: CSARDGGKRPQHF.

This sequence joins TRBV20-1 and TRBJ1-1; D is uncertain. Germline V gene sequence: CDR1 DFQATT, CDR2 SNEGSKA (reference sequence). With 1 base removed from V and 0 bases from J, the gap between germline ends came to 9 bases. The CDR3 length is 14 residues. DNA of the CDR3: TGCAGTGCTAGAGGTGGCAGATTGAACACTGAAGCTTTCTTT. It yields the protein CSARGGRLNTEAFF.

This chain connects TRBV7-9 to TRBJ2-5, with a tentative D call TRBD1 (6 bases). CDR3 length: 15 residues. The germline V gene encodes CDR1 SEHNR and CDR2 FQNEAQ (reference sequence). V lost 5 bases to trimming and J lost 0 bases, with 13 bases between them. CDR3 sequence reads: CASSPTGGHQETQYF. Here the CDR3 DNA reads TGTGCCAGCAGCCCGACAGGAGGTCACCAAGAGACCCAGTACTTC.

DNA of the CDR3: TGTGCCAGCAAGGACGACAGCTACACAGATACGCAGTATTTT. Translated: CASKDDSYTDTQYF. This chain uses TRBV6-5 with TRBJ2-3; possible D gene TRBD1, 5 bases. The length of the CDR3 is 14 residues. The V gene's germline CDR1 is MNHEY and CDR2 SVGAGI. The germline V and J ends were trimmed by 7 bases and 2 bases, with 13 bases remaining between them.

The CDR3 sequence: CASSGRVKNIQYF. The CDR3 region has the DNA TGTGCCAGCAGCGGGAGGGTCAAAAACATTCAGTACTTC. The chain joins TRBV9 to TRBJ2-4; D perhaps matches TRBD2 (6 bases). V lost 3 bases, J lost 3 bases, and 7 bases lay in between. This CDR3 region has 13 residues. Germline CDR1 reads SGDLS; CDR2 reads YYNGEE.